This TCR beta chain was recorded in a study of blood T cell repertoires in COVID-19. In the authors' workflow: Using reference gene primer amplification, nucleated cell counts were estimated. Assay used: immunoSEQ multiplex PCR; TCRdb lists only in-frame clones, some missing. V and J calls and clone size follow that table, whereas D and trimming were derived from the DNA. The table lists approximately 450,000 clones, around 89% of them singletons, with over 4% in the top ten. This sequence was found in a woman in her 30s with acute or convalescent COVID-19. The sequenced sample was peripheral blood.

The CDR3 loop reads CASSSGGAREQYF. DNA of the CDR3: TGCGCCAGCAGTAGCGGGGGGGCCCGCGAGCAGTACTTC. The V and J genes are TRBV10-1 and TRBJ2-7; 10 bases are a match to TRBD2. Germline trimming cut 5 bases from V and 6 bases from J; bases unmatched to any gene: 4. From germline, CDR1 is WNHNN and CDR2 SYGVQD (reference sequence). The CDR3 length is 13 residues.